Below, one TCR beta chain is given with its context. The data belong to a study of blood T cells in healthy people across ages. For the study at large: Using template switching, researchers captured about one barcoded beta molecule for each two T cells.

Primed by a sample-barcoded 5' primer and a J-beta primer mix, a second PCR proceeded for about 7 to 11 cycles. TCRdb redid the calling of the 5' RACE reads with MiXCR, one entry per CDR3 protein. The repertoire holds about 800,000 distinct CDR3 sequences, with less than 60% as singletons. Germline-derived CDR1 and CDR2 are MDHEN and SYDVKM. There are 14 residues in the CDR3. V trimming: 6 bases; J trimming: 6 bases; junction bases outside the gene matches: 10. The chain is built from TRBV28 and TRBJ2-7; 8 positions match TRBD2. What was sequenced was blood. The clonotype comes from an older man in good health. The CDR3 loop is CASRVSGTAGEQYF. For the CDR3, the DNA is TGTGCCAGCAGGGTTAGCGGGACGGCTGGCGAGCAGTACTTC.